This T cell receptor (beta chain) was captured by sequencing in a study of human T cells and chemical hapten exposure. Background on the study: Upper-back patches of 0.01% DPC were read at 6 days.

The CDR3 is 13 amino acids. CDR1 and CDR2 (germline): KGHSH, LQKENI. V gave up 2 bases and J gave up 3 bases, with 7 bases separating them. The time point here: pre-sensitization, week 0. Stated treatment: therapeutic diphenylcyclopropenone sensitization with weekly scalp DPC. On this clonotype: The antigen is unknown.

Unique molecular identifiers were linked by the library to individual cDNA molecules. Each CDR3 protein gets one entry after TCRdb re-called the RACE reads with MiXCR. The top ten hold around 1.5% of the sample, which has nearly 110,000 distinct CDR3 sequences, roughly an eighth seen once. Study outcomes and limitations: PT1 expanded TCR counts and patch test score correlated positively.

This chain uses TRBV18 with TRBJ1-1; no clear D gene. The sample here was whole blood, taken in connection with sensitization to the hapten diphenylcyclopropenone (DPC). This receptor was taken from a woman in her 50s with alopecia areata. Some clones in this sample may be carry-over from other donors' samples. CDR3 bases: TGTGCCAGCTCACCAGACCGCTACACTGAAGCTTTCTTT. It translates to CASSPDRYTEAFF.